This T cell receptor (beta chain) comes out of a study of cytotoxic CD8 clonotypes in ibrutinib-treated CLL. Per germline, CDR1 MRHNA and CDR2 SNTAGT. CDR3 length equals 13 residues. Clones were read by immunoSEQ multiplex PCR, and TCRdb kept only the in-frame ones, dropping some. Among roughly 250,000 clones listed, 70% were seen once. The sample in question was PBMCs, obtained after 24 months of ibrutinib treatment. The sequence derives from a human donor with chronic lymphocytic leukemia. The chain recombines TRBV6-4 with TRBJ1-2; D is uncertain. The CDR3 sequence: CVVRRWANYGYTF. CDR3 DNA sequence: TGTGTCGTCCGGAGGTGGGCTAACTATGGCTACACCTTC.